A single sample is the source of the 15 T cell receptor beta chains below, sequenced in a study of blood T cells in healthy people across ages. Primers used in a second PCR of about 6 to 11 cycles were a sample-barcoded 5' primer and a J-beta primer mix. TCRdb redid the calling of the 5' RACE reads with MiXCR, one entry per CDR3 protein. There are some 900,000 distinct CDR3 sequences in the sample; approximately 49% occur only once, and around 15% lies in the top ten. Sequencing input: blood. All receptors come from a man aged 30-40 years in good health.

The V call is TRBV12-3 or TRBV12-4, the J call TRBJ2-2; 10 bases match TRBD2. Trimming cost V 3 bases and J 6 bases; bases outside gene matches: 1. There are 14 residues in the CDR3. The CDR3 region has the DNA TGTGCCAGCAGTTTGGGGACTAGCGCCGGGGAGCTGTTTTTT. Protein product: CASSLGTSAGELFF.

Here the CDR3 DNA reads TGTGCCAGCAGAATTAAGGGACTCGGCTACAATGAGCAGTTCTTC. Amino acids: CASRIKGLGYNEQFF. The chain couples TRBV7-2 to TRBJ2-1; the D gene is possibly TRBD2 (6 bases). Germline V gene sequence: CDR1 SGHTA, CDR2 FQGNSA. Trimming left V 6 bases short and J 3 bases short, with 15 bases between. There are 15 residues in the CDR3.

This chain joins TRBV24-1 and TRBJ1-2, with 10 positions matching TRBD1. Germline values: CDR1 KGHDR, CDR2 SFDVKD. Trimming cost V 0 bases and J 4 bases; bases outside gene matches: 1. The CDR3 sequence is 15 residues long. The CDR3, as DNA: TGTGCCACCAGTGATTTGGGGACAGGGGTCTATGGCTACACCTTC. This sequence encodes CATSDLGTGVYGYTF.

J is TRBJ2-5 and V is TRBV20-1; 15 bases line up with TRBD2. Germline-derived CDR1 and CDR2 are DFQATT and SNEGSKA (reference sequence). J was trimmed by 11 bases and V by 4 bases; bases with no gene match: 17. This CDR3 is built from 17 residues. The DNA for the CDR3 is TGCAGTGCTACAGGACTAGCGGGGGGGCTGAGGCTCAATGAGCAGTACTTC. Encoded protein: CSATGLAGGLRLNEQYF.

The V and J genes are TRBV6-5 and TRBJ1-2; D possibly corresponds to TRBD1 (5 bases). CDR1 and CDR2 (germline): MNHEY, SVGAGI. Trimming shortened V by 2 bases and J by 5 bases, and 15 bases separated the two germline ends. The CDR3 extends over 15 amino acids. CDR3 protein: CASSYQRQGEYGYTF. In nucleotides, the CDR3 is TGTGCCAGCAGTTACCAGAGGCAGGGAGAGTATGGCTACACCTTC.

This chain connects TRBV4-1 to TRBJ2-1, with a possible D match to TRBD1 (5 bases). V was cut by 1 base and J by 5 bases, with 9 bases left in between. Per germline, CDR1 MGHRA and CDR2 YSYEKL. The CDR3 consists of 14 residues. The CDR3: CASSQAAGNNEQFF. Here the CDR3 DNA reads TGCGCCAGCAGCCAAGCGGCAGGGAACAATGAGCAGTTCTTC.

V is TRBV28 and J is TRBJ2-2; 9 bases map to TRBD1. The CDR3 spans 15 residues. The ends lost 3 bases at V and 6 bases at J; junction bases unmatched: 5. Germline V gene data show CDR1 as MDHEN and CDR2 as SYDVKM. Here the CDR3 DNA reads TGTGCCAGCAGTTTTTCGGGACAGGGTTCCGGGGAGCTGTTTTTT. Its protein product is CASSFSGQGSGELFF.

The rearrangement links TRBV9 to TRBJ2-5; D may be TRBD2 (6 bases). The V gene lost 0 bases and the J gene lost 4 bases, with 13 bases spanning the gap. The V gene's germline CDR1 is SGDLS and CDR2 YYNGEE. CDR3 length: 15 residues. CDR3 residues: CASSVGGATRETQYF. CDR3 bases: TGTGCCAGCAGCGTAGGCGGGGCCACCCGAGAGACCCAGTACTTC.

As DNA, the CDR3 is TGCAGCGTTGCCCTGACAGGGAATAGCAATCAGCCCCAGCATTTT. It encodes CSVALTGNSNQPQHF. The chain couples TRBV29-1 to TRBJ1-5; the match to TRBD1 covers 7 bases. The CDR3 runs to 15 residues. V dropped 4 bases and J dropped 0; count of bases not matched to a gene: 6. The germline CDR1 and CDR2 sequences are SQVTM and ANQGSEA.

As DNA, the CDR3 is TGCAGTGCTAGACAGGCATACTATGGCTACACCTTC. This gives the protein CSARQAYYGYTF. The rearrangement joins TRBV20-1 to TRBJ1-2; D unresolved. V was clipped by 2 bases and J by 3 bases, with 7 bases between them. This CDR3 is 12 amino acids long. Per the germline V gene, CDR1 is DFQATT and CDR2 is SNEGSKA (reference sequence).

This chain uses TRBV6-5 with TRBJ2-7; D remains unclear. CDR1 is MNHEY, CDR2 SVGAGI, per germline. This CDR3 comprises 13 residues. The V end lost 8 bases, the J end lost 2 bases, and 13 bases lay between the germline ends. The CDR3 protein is CASVRLYPYEQYF. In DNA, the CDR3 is TGTGCCAGCGTTAGACTGTACCCCTACGAGCAGTACTTC.

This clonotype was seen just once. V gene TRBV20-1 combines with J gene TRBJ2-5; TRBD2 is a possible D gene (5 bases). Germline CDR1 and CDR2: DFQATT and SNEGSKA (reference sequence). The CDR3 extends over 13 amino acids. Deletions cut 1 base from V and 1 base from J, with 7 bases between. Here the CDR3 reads CSARGTFQETQYF. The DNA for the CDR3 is TGCAGTGCTAGAGGGACTTTCCAAGAGACCCAGTACTTC.

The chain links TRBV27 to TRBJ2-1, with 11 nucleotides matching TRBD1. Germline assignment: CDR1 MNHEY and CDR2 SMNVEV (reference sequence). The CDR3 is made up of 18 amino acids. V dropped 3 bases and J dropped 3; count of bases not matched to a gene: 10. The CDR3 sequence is CASSFGTGGLLIYNEQFF. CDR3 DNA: TGTGCCAGCAGTTTCGGGACAGGGGGTCTGCTAATCTACAATGAGCAGTTCTTC.

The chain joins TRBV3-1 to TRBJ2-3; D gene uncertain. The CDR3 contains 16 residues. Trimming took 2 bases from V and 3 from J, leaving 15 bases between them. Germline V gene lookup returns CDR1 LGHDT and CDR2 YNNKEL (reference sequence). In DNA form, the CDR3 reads TGTGCCAGCAGCCAACAGGCCGGGCGACGAACAGATACGCAGTATTTT. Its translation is CASSQQAGRRTDTQYF.

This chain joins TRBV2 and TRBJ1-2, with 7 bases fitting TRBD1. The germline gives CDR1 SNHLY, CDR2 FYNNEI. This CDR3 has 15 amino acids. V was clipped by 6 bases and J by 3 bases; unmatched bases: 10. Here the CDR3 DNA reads TGTGCCAGCAGCGACGACAGGGAGAACGACTATGGCTACACCTTC. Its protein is CASSDDRENDYGYTF.